This is a list of T cell receptor beta chains from one sample in a study of vaccination effects on CD4 cells after COVID-19. These receptors' targets are unknown. Only in-frame clones appear in the TCRdb table, and some are missing; sequencing was by immunoSEQ multiplex PCR. The sample consists of roughly 16,000 clones, about 76% of them appearing once. The specimen was CD4+ T cells from PBMCs cultured with HCoV-NL63 spike peptides, collected after COVID-19 vaccination. These receptor sequences come from a human donor who received a COVID-19 vaccine. Both conserved end residues are part of each CDR3. Each record gives: D gene, V gene, clone size, CDR3 length, J gene, CDR3 protein, CDR3 DNA. D genes are given only for firm matches. Clone size is given for some rows only: seen once, a few or many times, or a class if the clone is expanded.

TRBD2	TRBV11-2	once	14	TRBJ2-1	CASSFRTSGGAGFF	TGTGCCAGCAGCTTCAGGACTAGCGGGGGGGCCGGGTTCTTC
-	TRBV29-1	-	13	TRBJ1-1	CSVETAQGTEAFF	TGCAGCGTTGAAACAGCCCAGGGCACTGAAGCTTTCTTT
-	TRBV28	-	14	TRBJ1-1	CASIRLPADTEAFF	TGTGCCAGCATCCGGCTCCCAGCGGACACTGAAGCTTTCTTT
TRBD1	TRBV7-2	once	14	TRBJ1-4	CASSSGTGAEKLFF	TGTGCCAGCAGCTCCGGGACAGGGGCTGAAAAACTGTTTTTT
-	TRBV20-1	-	11	TRBJ2-5	CSARLAETQYF	TGCAGTGCTAGACTAGCGGAGACCCAGTACTTC
TRBD2	TRBV11-3	-	19	TRBJ2-5	CASSLTLGLAGVIGETQYF	TGTGCCAGCAGCTTAACCCTGGGACTAGCGGGGGTTATCGGAGAGACCCAGTACTTC
TRBD1	TRBV19	-	14	TRBJ1-5	CASSYLGGAQPQHF	TGTGCCAGTAGCTACCTAGGGGGCGCACAGCCCCAGCATTTT
-	TRBV5-1	-	15	TRBJ1-4	CASSLGGSGGEKLFF	TGCGCCAGCAGCCTGGGGGGGTCCGGTGGTGAAAAACTGTTTTTT
TRBD2	TRBV7-2	once	16	TRBJ2-5	CASSGVWAGAPETQYF	TGTGCCAGCAGCGGGGTGTGGGCGGGAGCCCCGGAGACCCAGTACTTC
-	TRBV30	-	12	TRBJ1-1	CAWSYRVTEAFF	TGTGCCTGGAGTTACAGGGTCACTGAAGCTTTCTTT
-	TRBV20-1	-	14	TRBJ2-7	CSASSDGGMGEQYF	TGCAGTGCTAGTTCAGACGGGGGAATGGGGGAGCAGTACTTC
TRBD1	TRBV6-2/TRBV6-3	-	13	TRBJ1-2	CASSPGTVYGYTF	TGTGCCAGCAGCCCCGGGACAGTCTATGGCTACACCTTC
-	TRBV10-3	-	13	TRBJ1-2	CAISATEDYGYTF	TGTGCCATCAGTGCTACGGAGGACTATGGCTACACCTTC
-	TRBV5-1	-	15	TRBJ2-1	CASSHRDRVSPEQFF	TGCGCCAGCAGCCACCGGGATCGAGTATCCCCTGAGCAGTTCTTC
-	TRBV4-3	-	14	TRBJ2-4	CASSQNAAKNIQYF	TGCGCCAGCAGCCAGAATGCAGCCAAAAACATTCAGTACTTC
-	TRBV29-1	-	13	TRBJ2-2	CSVVPLFPGELFF	TGCAGCGTTGTCCCGCTCTTCCCCGGGGAGCTGTTTTTT
-	TRBV5-5	-	14	TRBJ1-2	CASSPGLGRDGYTF	TGTGCCAGCAGCCCTGGGTTAGGGAGGGATGGCTACACCTTC
-	TRBV24-1	-	16	TRBJ2-6	CATSDAGRSGANVLTF	TGTGCCACCAGTGACGCCGGGAGATCTGGGGCCAACGTCCTGACTTTC
-	TRBV7-9	few	16	TRBJ1-4	CASSIRADGKEEKLFF	TGTGCCAGCAGCATTCGGGCGGATGGAAAAGAGGAAAAACTGTTTTTT
-	TRBV6-5	-	14	TRBJ2-1	CASSPTSSYNEQFF	TGTGCCAGCAGCCCAACTAGCTCCTACAATGAGCAGTTCTTC
-	TRBV14	-	14	TRBJ1-3	CASSPLGPGNTIYF	TGTGCCAGCAGTCCCTTGGGGCCTGGAAACACCATATATTTT
-	TRBV30	once	13	TRBJ2-7	CACGTAGGYEQYF	TGTGCCTGTGGGACAGCGGGTGGGTACGAGCAGTACTTC
-	TRBV6-5	-	12	TRBJ2-1	CASKANYNEQFF	TGTGCCAGCAAAGCCAACTACAATGAGCAGTTCTTC
-	TRBV4-3	-	13	TRBJ1-1	CASSQDGDTEAFF	TGCGCCAGCAGCCAAGATGGGGACACTGAAGCTTTCTTT
-	TRBV21-1	once	14	TRBJ2-7	CASSKGEGFYEQYF	TGTGCCAGCAGCAAAGGGGAGGGATTCTACGAGCAGTACTTC
TRBD1	TRBV18	few	15	TRBJ1-4	CASSRSGQGGEKLFF	TGTGCCAGCTCGCGCTCAGGACAGGGGGGTGAAAAACTGTTTTTT
-	TRBV9	-	14	TRBJ1-6	CASSVGGEGSPLHF	TGTGCCAGCAGCGTCGGGGGTGAAGGTTCACCCCTCCACTTT
-	TRBV6-5	-	14	TRBJ1-5	CASRPPGGNQPQHF	TGTGCCAGCAGGCCCCCAGGGGGCAATCAGCCCCAGCATTTT
-	TRBV4-2	-	13	TRBJ1-1	CASSQGEGTEAFF	TGTGCCAGCAGCCAAGGAGAAGGGACTGAAGCTTTCTTT
-	TRBV27	few	18	TRBJ2-2	CASSSNQGPSGNTGELFF	TGTGCCAGCAGTTCCAACCAGGGACCCAGCGGTAACACCGGGGAGCTGTTTTTT
-	TRBV4-1	-	13	TRBJ2-7	CASSQGRSYEQYF	TGCGCCAGCAGCCAGGGGAGATCCTACGAGCAGTACTTC
TRBD2	TRBV3-1/TRBV3-2	-	15	TRBJ2-3	CASSLRDYITDTQYF	TGTGCCAGCAGCCTCCGGGACTACATCACAGATACGCAGTATTTT
-	TRBV28	-	17	TRBJ1-1	CASSFYRKFGMNTEAFF	TGTGCCAGCAGTTTTTATAGGAAATTCGGGATGAACACTGAAGCTTTCTTT
TRBD2	TRBV9	-	14	TRBJ2-1	CASSGLAGVREQFF	TGTGCCAGCAGCGGACTAGCGGGAGTTAGGGAGCAGTTCTTC
-	TRBV6-4	-	14	TRBJ2-3	CASRAGLGADTQYF	TGTGCCAGCAGAGCAGGGCTTGGGGCAGATACGCAGTATTTT
-	TRBV5-1	-	15	TRBJ2-7	CASSLQGHFSYEQYF	TGCGCCAGCAGCTTACAGGGACACTTCTCCTACGAGCAGTACTTC
-	TRBV28	-	15	TRBJ1-5	CASSLGEGTDQPQHF	TGTGCCAGCAGTCTAGGGGAAGGAACGGATCAGCCCCAGCATTTT
TRBD2	TRBV7-3	-	16	TRBJ2-3	CASSLTAGGRPDTQYF	TGTGCCAGCAGCTTAACTGCGGGGGGCCGCCCAGATACGCAGTATTTT
TRBD1	TRBV11-2	-	14	TRBJ1-2	CASSFGTGNYGYTF	TGTGCCAGCAGCTTTGGGACAGGGAACTATGGCTACACCTTC
-	TRBV6-1	-	14	TRBJ1-5	CASSESLFNQPQHF	TGTGCCAGCAGTGAAAGTCTTTTTAATCAGCCCCAGCATTTT
TRBD1	TRBV9	once	14	TRBJ1-2	CASSTGQGNYGYTF	TGTGCCAGCAGCACAGGACAGGGTAACTATGGCTACACCTTC
-	TRBV7-9	-	13	TRBJ1-2	CASSSTQGRGYTF	TGTGCCAGCAGCTCAACACAGGGACGGGGCTACACCTTC
-	TRBV28	-	13	TRBJ1-2	CASSRDSNYGYTF	TGTGCCAGCAGCCGTGACAGTAACTATGGCTACACCTTC
TRBD2	TRBV27	-	17	TRBJ2-1	CASSLRLAGYTYNEQFF	TGTGCCAGCAGTCTAAGACTAGCGGGATATACCTACAATGAGCAGTTCTTC
TRBD2	TRBV4-3	-	16	TRBJ2-1	CASSPLLAGAYNEQFF	TGCGCCAGCAGCCCCCTACTAGCGGGGGCTTACAATGAGCAGTTCTTC
-	TRBV5-1	-	14	TRBJ1-2	CASSLSGVNYGYTF	TGCGCCAGCAGCTTGTCCGGGGTTAACTATGGCTACACCTTC
-	TRBV12-3/TRBV12-4	few	12	TRBJ1-1	CASSSADAEAFF	TGTGCCAGCAGTTCGGCGGATGCTGAAGCTTTCTTT
TRBD2	TRBV27	-	15	TRBJ2-7	CASSWAGGPLGEQYF	TGTGCCAGCAGTTGGGCGGGAGGGCCCCTGGGTGAGCAGTACTTC
TRBD1	TRBV9	-	12	TRBJ1-2	CASSATGYGYTF	TGTGCCAGCAGCGCGACAGGGTATGGCTACACCTTC
-	TRBV18	-	14	TRBJ2-3	CASSGGTSTDTQYF	TGTGCCAGCTCGGGGGGAACTAGCACAGATACGCAGTATTTT
TRBD2	TRBV5-1	once	19	TRBJ2-1	CASSTPPGLAGRSYNEQFF	TGCGCCAGCAGCACACCCCCGGGACTAGCGGGACGATCCTACAATGAGCAGTTCTTC